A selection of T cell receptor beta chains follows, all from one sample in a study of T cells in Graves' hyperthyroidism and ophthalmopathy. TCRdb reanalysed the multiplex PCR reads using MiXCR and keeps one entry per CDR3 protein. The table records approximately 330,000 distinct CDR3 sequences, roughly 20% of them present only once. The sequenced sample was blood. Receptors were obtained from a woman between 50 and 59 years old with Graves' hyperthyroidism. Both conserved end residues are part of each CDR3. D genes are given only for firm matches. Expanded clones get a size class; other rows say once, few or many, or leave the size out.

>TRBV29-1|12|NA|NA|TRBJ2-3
TGCAGCGTTGAGGCGGGGACAGATACGCAGTATTTT
CSVEAGTDTQYF
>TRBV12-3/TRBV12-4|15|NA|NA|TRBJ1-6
TGTGCCAGCAGTCCGACTGCAGGGAAACTTTCACCCCTCCACTTT
CASSPTAGKLSPLHF
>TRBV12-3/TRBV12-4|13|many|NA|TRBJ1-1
TGTGCCAGCAGATGGACTATGAACACTGAAGCTTTCTTT
CASRWTMNTEAFF
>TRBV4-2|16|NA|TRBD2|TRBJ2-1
TGTGCCAGCAGCCAAGATAGCGGGAGGTCCTACAATGAGCAGTTCTTC
CASSQDSGRSYNEQFF
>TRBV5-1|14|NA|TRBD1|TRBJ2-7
TGCGCCAGCAGCTTGAACAGGGGAGAATCCGAGCAGTACTTC
CASSLNRGESEQYF
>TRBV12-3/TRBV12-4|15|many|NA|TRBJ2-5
TGTGCCAGCAGTTTACCCTCCGGCGGGCAAGAGACCCAGTACTTC
CASSLPSGGQETQYF
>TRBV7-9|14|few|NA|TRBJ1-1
TGTGCCAGCAGCTTAGTCTGGGCTGAGACTGAAGCTTTCTTT
CASSLVWAETEAFF
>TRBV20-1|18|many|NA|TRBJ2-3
TGCAGTGCTAGATCCACATCGACCGGGGGCCACAGCACAGATACGCAGTATTTT
CSARSTSTGGHSTDTQYF
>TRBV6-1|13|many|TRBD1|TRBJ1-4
TGTGCCAGCAGTGACGGGACAGTCGAAAAACTGTTTTTT
CASSDGTVEKLFF
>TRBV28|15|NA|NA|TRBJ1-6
TGTGCCAGCAGTTTATCAGCACTTTCAGATTCACCCCTCCACTTT
CASSLSALSDSPLHF
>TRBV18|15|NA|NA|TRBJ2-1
TGTGCCAGCTCACCACCGAATCTGGGCCGCAATGAGCAGTTCTTC
CASSPPNLGRNEQFF
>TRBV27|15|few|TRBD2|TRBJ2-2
TGTGCCAGCAGTTCGACTAGCGGGGCGGCCGGGGAGCTGTTTTTT
CASSSTSGAAGELFF
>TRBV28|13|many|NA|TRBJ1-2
TGTGCCAGCAGTTTGGGGGAGCCCTATGGCTACACCTTC
CASSLGEPYGYTF
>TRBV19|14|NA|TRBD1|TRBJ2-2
TGTGCCAGCAGAGACAGGGGGAACACCGGGGAGCTGTTTTTT
CASRDRGNTGELFF
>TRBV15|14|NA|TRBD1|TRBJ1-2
TGTGCCACCAGCTCCCGGACAGGGGACTATGGCTACACCTTC
CATSSRTGDYGYTF
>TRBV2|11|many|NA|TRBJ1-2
TGTGCCAGCAGCAGGGACTATGGCTACACCTTC
CASSRDYGYTF
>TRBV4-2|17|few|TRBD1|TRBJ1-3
TGTGCCAGCAGCTTAGGACAGGGGGACGGGGATGGAAACACCATATATTTT
CASSLGQGDGDGNTIYF
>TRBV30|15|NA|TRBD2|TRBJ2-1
TGTGCCTCCCCCCCCCGAGCGGGGGGGCCCGGTGAGCAGTTCTTC
CASPPRAGGPGEQFF
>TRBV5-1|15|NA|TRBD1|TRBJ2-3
TGCGCCAGCAGCTCGACGGGACAGTCCTCAGATACGCAGTATTTT
CASSSTGQSSDTQYF
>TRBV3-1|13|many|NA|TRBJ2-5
TGTGCCAGCAGCCAGCCGGGGAGTGAGACCCAGTACTTC
CASSQPGSETQYF
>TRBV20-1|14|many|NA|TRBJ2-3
TGCAGTGCTAGAGATATGGGGAACACAGATACGCAGTATTTT
CSARDMGNTDTQYF
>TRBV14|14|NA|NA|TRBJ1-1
TGTGCCAGCAGCCAAGTAGGGGGAAGGATTGAAGCTTTCTTT
CASSQVGGRIEAFF
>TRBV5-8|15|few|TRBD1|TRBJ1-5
TGTGCCAGCAGCTTGGTGCCAGGGGGCGGCCAGCCCCAGCATTTT
CASSLVPGGGQPQHF
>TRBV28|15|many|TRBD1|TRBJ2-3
TGTGCCAGCAGTGGCCGGGACAGGGTGTTAGATACGCAGTATTTT
CASSGRDRVLDTQYF
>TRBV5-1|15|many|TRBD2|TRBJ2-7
TGCGCCAGCAGCTTGATACTAGCGGGGAACTACGAGCAGTACTTC
CASSLILAGNYEQYF
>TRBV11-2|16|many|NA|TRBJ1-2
TGTGCCAGCAGCTTAGGGGCCGAAATTACTAACTATGGCTACACCTTC
CASSLGAEITNYGYTF
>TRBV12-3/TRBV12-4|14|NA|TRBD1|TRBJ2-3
TGTGCCGGCTTACACGGACAGGTCACAGATACGCAGTATTTT
CAGLHGQVTDTQYF
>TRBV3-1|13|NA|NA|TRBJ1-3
TGTGCCAGCAGCCAAGTTGGCGGGGACACCATATATTTT
CASSQVGGDTIYF
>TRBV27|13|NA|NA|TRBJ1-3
TGTGCCAGCAGTTTAATGGCTGGAAACACCATATATTTT
CASSLMAGNTIYF
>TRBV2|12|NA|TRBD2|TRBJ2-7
TGTGCCAGCGGGACTAGCGGCTACGAGCAGTACTTC
CASGTSGYEQYF
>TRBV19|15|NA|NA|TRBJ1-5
TGTGCCAGTAGTATTAATAGGGGGGATCGGCAGCCCCAGCATTTT
CASSINRGDRQPQHF
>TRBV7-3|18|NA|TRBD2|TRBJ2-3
TGTGCCAGCAGTCAACTAGCGGGGGGGATCTTTGGGACAGATACGCAGTATTTT
CASSQLAGGIFGTDTQYF
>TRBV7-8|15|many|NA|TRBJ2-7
TGTGCCAGCAGCCCCATGCCGGGAAACCTTTACGAGCAGTACTTC
CASSPMPGNLYEQYF
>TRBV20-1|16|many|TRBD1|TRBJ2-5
TGCAGTGCTAGACCCCCAGTCGGGACAGGGTATGAGACCCAGTACTTC
CSARPPVGTGYETQYF
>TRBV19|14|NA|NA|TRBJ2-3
TGTGCCAGTAGTGTTACCAGGGAATCAGATACGCAGTATTTT
CASSVTRESDTQYF